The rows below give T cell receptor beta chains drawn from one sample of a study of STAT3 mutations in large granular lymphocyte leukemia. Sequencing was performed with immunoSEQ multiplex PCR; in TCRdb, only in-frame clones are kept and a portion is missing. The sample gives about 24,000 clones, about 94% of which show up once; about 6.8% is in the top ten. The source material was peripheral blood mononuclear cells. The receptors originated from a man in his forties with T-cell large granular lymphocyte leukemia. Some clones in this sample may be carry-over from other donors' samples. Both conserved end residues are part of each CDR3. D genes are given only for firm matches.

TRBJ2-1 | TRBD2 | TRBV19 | CASSIAASGGGEQFF | TGTGCCAGTAGTATAGCGGCTAGCGGGGGAGGTGAGCAGTTCTTC
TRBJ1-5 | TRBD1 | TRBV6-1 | CASSALDRGNGPPQHF | TGTGCCAGCAGTGCCCTGGACAGGGGGAATGGTCCGCCCCAGCATTTT
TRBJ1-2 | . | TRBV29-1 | CSVESTRGNGYTF | TGCAGCGTTGAAAGTACCCGGGGAAATGGCTACACCTTC
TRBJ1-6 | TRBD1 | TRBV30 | CAWSAHRTGGSYNSPLHF | TGTGCCTGGAGTGCGCATAGGACAGGAGGCTCCTATAATTCACCCCTCCACTTT
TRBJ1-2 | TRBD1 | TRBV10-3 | CAIRKQGASNGYTF | TGTGCCATCAGGAAGCAGGGGGCGTCTAATGGCTACACCTTC
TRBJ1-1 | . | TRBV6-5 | CASSYSTPGLAEAFF | TGTGCCAGCAGTTATTCGACCCCAGGGTTAGCTGAAGCTTTCTTT
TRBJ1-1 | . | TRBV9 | CASSVGLITEAFF | TGTGCCAGCAGCGTGGGGCTAATTACTGAAGCTTTCTTT
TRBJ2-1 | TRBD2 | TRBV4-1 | CASSQRGLAGGNEQFF | TGCGCCAGCAGCCAGAGGGGACTAGCGGGCGGAAATGAGCAGTTCTTC
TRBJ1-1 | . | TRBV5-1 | CASSLDGSMNTEAFF | TGCGCCAGCAGCTTGGACGGTTCCATGAACACTGAAGCTTTCTTT
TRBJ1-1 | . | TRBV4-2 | CASSQENTEAFF | TGTGCCAGCAGCCAAGAGAACACTGAAGCTTTCTTT
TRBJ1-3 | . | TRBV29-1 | CSVEGRASGNTIYF | TGCAGCGTTGAAGGCAGGGCTTCTGGAAACACCATATATTTT
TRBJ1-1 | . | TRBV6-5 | CASSYSRDTEAFF | TGTGCCAGCAGTTACTCGAGGGACACTGAAGCTTTCTTT
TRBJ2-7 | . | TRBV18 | CASSPQEGAGEQYF | TGTGCCAGCTCACCACAGGAGGGGGCGGGCGAGCAGTACTTC